The 12 T cell receptor beta chains reported below all come from one sample, sequenced in a study of PD-1 blockade in classical Hodgkin lymphoma. Each patient's relapse followed autologous stem cell transplantation, and brentuximab vedotin exposure varied. Assay used: immunoSEQ multiplex PCR; TCRdb lists only in-frame clones, some missing. The table has 66,000 or so clones, over 70% seen once; the top ten hold about 9.8%. The source was peripheral blood mononuclear cells (PBMCs), collected before the second cycle of nivolumab. The receptors were gathered from a human donor with classical Hodgkin lymphoma.

The chain combines TRBV5-1 with TRBJ2-5; 7 bases are a match to TRBD2. This CDR3 comprises 14 residues. Germline V gene sequence: CDR1 SGHRS, CDR2 YFSETQ. V was pared by 4 bases and J by 3 bases, with 6 bases of the junction left unmatched. The CDR3 sequence is CASSTAGIEETQYF. CDR3 coding DNA: TGCGCCAGCAGCACAGCGGGAATCGAAGAGACCCAGTACTTC.

The sample holds one count of this clone. The chain is built from TRBV30 and TRBJ2-7, with 7 nucleotides matching TRBD1. Trimming at V came to 3 bases and at J to 4 bases, leaving 12 bases not matched to a gene. CDR3 length equals 15 residues. Germline V CDR1 and CDR2: GTSNPN, SVGIG (reference sequence). CDR3 nucleotides: TGTGCCTGGAGCCCACTAATCGGGACAGATTACGAGCAGTACTTC. This gives the protein CAWSPLIGTDYEQYF.

The V call is TRBV2, the J call TRBJ1-3; 8 nucleotides line up with TRBD1. The V gene's germline CDR1 is SNHLY and CDR2 FYNNEI. Trimming removed 10 bases from V and 8 bases from J; junction bases left unmatched: 10. The CDR3 is made up of 13 amino acids. CDR3 nucleotides: TGTGCCAATACCGACAGGGGAGGAGACACCATATATTTT. It codes for CANTDRGGDTIYF. Full variable domain (remainder filled in from reference TRBV2 and TRBJ1-3): EPEVTQTPSHQVTQMGQEVILRCVPISNHLYFYWYRQILGQKVEFLVSFYNNEISEKSEIFDDQFSVERPDGSNFTLKIRSTKLEDSAMYFCANTDRGGDTIYFGEGSWLTVV.

The V gene is TRBV25-1, the J gene TRBJ1-1; D uncertain. V was pared by 6 bases and J by 3 bases, with 11 bases between. Germline CDR1 MGHDK, CDR2 SYGVNS. The CDR3 loop spans 13 amino acids. The CDR3 loop is CASRENLHTEAFF. CDR3 DNA: TGTGCCAGCAGGGAGAATCTCCACACTGAAGCTTTCTTT.

This sequence joins TRBV27 and TRBJ1-3; D perhaps matches TRBD1 (5 bases). The V and J ends lost 5 bases and 4 bases respectively, with 18 bases between them. The CDR3 extends over 16 amino acids. Germline loops: CDR1 MNHEY, CDR2 SMNVEV (reference sequence). CDR3 sequence reads: CASSQTSGSVGNTIYF. CDR3 bases: TGTGCCAGCAGTCAAACATCAGGGTCGGTCGGAAACACCATATATTTT.

This chain connects TRBV7-3 to TRBJ2-1; 13 bases match TRBD2. With 5 bases clipped from V and 2 bases from J, the junction kept 6 bases outside the gene matches. Germline CDR1 reads SGHTA; CDR2 reads FQGTGA. This CDR3 has 17 amino acids. The CDR3: CASSPWTSGSPYNEQFF. CDR3 bases: TGTGCCAGCAGCCCTTGGACTAGCGGGAGCCCCTACAATGAGCAGTTCTTC.

The rearrangement uses TRBV5-1 and TRBJ2-3; a possible D gene is TRBD1 (6 bases). Germline lookup yields CDR1 SGHRS and CDR2 YFSETQ. The CDR3 covers 16 residues. Trimming took off 2 bases at V and 0 bases at J, with 13 bases between the two ends. The CDR3 DNA follows: TGCGCCAGCAGCTTAAACTCAGGGGTTAGCACAGATACGCAGTATTTT. Translation gives CASSLNSGVSTDTQYF. The full variable domain, with the rest looked up from reference TRBV5-1 and TRBJ2-3, is KAGVTQTPRYLIKTRGQQVTLSCSPISGHRSVSWYQQTPGQGLQFLFEYFSETQRNKGNFPGRFSGRQFSNSRSEMNVSTLELGDSALYLCASSLNSGVSTDTQYFGPGTRLTVL.

This clone was found a few times. The J gene is TRBJ2-7, the V gene TRBV30; 7 bases match TRBD1. This CDR3 region has 13 residues. V lost 5 bases and J lost 5; bases outside the gene matches: 9. Germline V lookup: CDR1 GTSNPN, CDR2 SVGIG (reference sequence). CDR3 nucleotide sequence: TGTGCCTGGGACCCGGGACAGCCCCACGAGCAGTACTTC. Translation: CAWDPGQPHEQYF.

The chain links TRBV11-3 to TRBJ2-7, with 9 bases matching TRBD2. The CDR3 consists of 16 residues. V gave up 2 bases and J gave up 4 bases; unmatched junction bases: 9. Per germline, CDR1 SGHNT and CDR2 YENEEA. The CDR3, as DNA: TGTGCCAGCAGCTTATCCCCTGGCGGGGGGGCTTACGAGCAGTACTTC. Protein sequence: CASSLSPGGGAYEQYF.

This clone was counted only a few times. The chain links TRBV10-2 to TRBJ2-7; 14 bases are shared with TRBD2. From germline, CDR1 is WSHSY and CDR2 SAAADI. The V segment lost 4 bases and the J segment 6 bases; nucleotides outside the gene matches: 5. This CDR3 has 15 residues. The CDR3 region is CASSVGLAGASEQYF. CDR3 nucleotides: TGCGCCAGCAGTGTGGGACTAGCGGGAGCCTCCGAGCAGTACTTC.

This clone occurred a few times. This chain connects TRBV5-1 to TRBJ1-1, with TRBD1 as a possible D gene (6 bases). Germline CDR1 SGHRS, CDR2 YFSETQ. The germline V and J ends were trimmed by 1 base and 1 base, with 11 bases remaining between them. The CDR3 spans 15 residues. The chain's CDR3 is CASSLFGGGNTEAFF. The CDR3, as DNA: TGCGCCAGCAGCTTGTTTGGGGGCGGGAACACTGAAGCTTTCTTT.

The chain uses TRBV27 and TRBJ1-3; D not resolved. This CDR3 region has 14 residues. Germline CDR1 reads MNHEY; CDR2 reads SMNVEV (reference sequence). The V and J ends lost 7 bases and 4 bases respectively, with 14 bases between them. In nucleotides, the CDR3 is TGTGCCAGCAAAGGATTCTCGGCAGGAAACACCATATATTTT. Residues: CASKGFSAGNTIYF.